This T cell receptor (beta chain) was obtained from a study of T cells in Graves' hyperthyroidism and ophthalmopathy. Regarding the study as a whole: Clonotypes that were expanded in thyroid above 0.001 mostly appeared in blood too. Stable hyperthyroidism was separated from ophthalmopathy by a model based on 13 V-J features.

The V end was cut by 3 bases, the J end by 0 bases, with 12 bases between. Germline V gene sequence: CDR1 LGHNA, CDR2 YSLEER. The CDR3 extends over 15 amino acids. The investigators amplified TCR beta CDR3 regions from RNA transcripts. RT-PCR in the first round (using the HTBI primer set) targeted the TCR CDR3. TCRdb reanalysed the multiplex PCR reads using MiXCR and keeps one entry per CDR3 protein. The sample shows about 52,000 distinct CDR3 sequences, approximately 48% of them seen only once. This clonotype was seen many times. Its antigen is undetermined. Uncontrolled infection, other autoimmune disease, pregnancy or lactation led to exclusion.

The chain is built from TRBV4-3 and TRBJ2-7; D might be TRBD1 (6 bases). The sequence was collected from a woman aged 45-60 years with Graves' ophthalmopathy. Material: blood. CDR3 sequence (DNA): TGCGCCAGCAGCCACGGGACATCAACCTCCTACGAGCAGTACTTC. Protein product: CASSHGTSTSYEQYF.